One and the same sample provided the 27 T cell receptor beta chains below, sequenced in a study of memory CD4+ T cells and cytomegalovirus serostatus. Single viable CD3+CD4+CD8-CD45RO+ cells were sorted as the memory CD4+ T cells. The table came from immunoSEQ multiplex PCR; TCRdb's copy has only in-frame clones and leaves some out. The profile shows 70,000 to 90,000 clones, 78% of them singletons. Sequenced sample: memory CD4+ T cells from blood. All receptors derive from an adult in good health and CMV-seropositive.

This chain connects TRBV6-1 to TRBJ2-7; tentative D call: TRBD2 (5 bases). The V end was cut by 0 bases, the J end by 7 bases, with 10 bases between. Germline CDR1 MNHNS, CDR2 SASEGT. The CDR3 loop spans 13 amino acids. CDR3 residues: CASSEAAGWEQYV. Written as DNA, the CDR3 is TGTGCCAGCAGTGAAGCGGCGGGCTGGGAGCAGTACGTC.

The chain links TRBV21-1 to TRBJ1-3. TRBV21-1 is classified as a pseudogene. The CDR3 is 10 amino acids. The CDR3 DNA reads as TGTGCCAGCAGCCCCCGGGTGTTAGATTTT. It is translated as CASSPRVLDF.

The V call is TRBV4-2, the J call TRBJ2-3, with D tentatively TRBD1 (5 bases). V gave up 0 bases and J gave up 9 bases, with 10 bases separating them. Germline CDR1 is LGHNA and CDR2 is YNFKEQ. The CDR3 loop spans 13 amino acids. As DNA, the CDR3 is TGTGCCAGCAGCCAAGAACAGGATAGCACGCAGTATTTT. This encodes CASSQEQDSTQYF.

This clone appeared a few times. The chain employs TRBV27 and TRBJ1-2, with D hard to call. CDR1 is MNHEY and CDR2 is SMNVEV in the germline V gene (reference sequence). CDR3 length equals 15 residues. Trimming took off 3 bases at V and 8 bases at J, with 19 bases between the two ends. CDR3 sequence: CASSLSVDPWGGYTF. CDR3 sequence (DNA): TGTGCCAGCAGTTTGTCCGTGGACCCCTGGGGAGGCTACACCTTC.

Concerning this clone itself: The same CDR3 arises from other DNA sequences in this sample as well. The genes are TRBV7-2 and TRBJ2-3, with TRBD2 matching 10 bases. Germline V gene data show CDR1 as SGHTA and CDR2 as FQGNSA. V lost 1 base and J lost 1; bases outside the gene matches: 2. The CDR3 covers 16 residues. The CDR3 region is CASSLVGTSGTDTQYF. CDR3 nucleotide sequence: TGTGCCAGCAGCTTAGTCGGGACTAGCGGCACAGATACGCAGTATTTT.

The V and J genes are TRBV9 and TRBJ1-4, with TRBD1 matching 9 bases. This CDR3 is built from 14 residues. Germline V gene data show CDR1 as SGDLS and CDR2 as YYNGEE. With 3 bases clipped from V and 6 bases from J, the junction kept 3 bases outside the gene matches. The CDR3 DNA reads as TGTGCCAGCAGCGAGGGACAGGGCCATGAAAAACTGTTTTTT. Its translation is CASSEGQGHEKLFF.

The J gene is TRBJ1-1, the V gene TRBV5-1, with D perhaps TRBD1 (5 bases). This CDR3 spans 15 amino acids. Trimming took off 5 bases at V and 6 bases at J, with 20 bases between the two ends. CDR1 is SGHRS and CDR2 is YFSETQ in the germline V gene. Written as DNA, the CDR3 is TGCGCCAGCAGACCAAAAGGGGATAGGGACTCTGAAGCTTTCTTT. Encoded protein: CASRPKGDRDSEAFF.

V usage is TRBV6-1 and J usage is TRBJ2-1; D uncertain. V shed 8 bases and J shed 9 bases, with 20 bases lying between them. CDR1 is MNHNS, CDR2 SASEGT, per germline. The CDR3 extends over 14 amino acids. CDR3: CASVPGARITEQFF. The CDR3 bases are TGTGCCAGCGTGCCAGGCGCTAGGATCACTGAGCAGTTCTTC.

The sample holds one count of this clone. The chain uses TRBV28 and TRBJ1-2, with D unclear. This CDR3 has 14 amino acids. V lost 6 bases and J lost 7, with 18 bases in between. Germline CDR1 and CDR2: MDHEN and SYDVKM. CDR3 in amino acids: CASRPRSTETGYTF. The CDR3 DNA is TGTGCCAGCAGACCTCGGTCTACTGAGACTGGCTACACCTTC.

Only one count was recorded for this clone. V usage is TRBV7-2 and J usage is TRBJ1-3, with D perhaps matching TRBD1 (6 bases). This CDR3 is built from 15 residues. The germline CDR1 and CDR2 sequences are SGHTA and FQGNSA. V was clipped by 5 bases and J by 1 base, with 12 bases between them. CDR3 loop: CASSRTGTSGNTIYF. CDR3 nucleotide sequence: TGTGCCAGCAGCCGCACAGGGACGTCTGGAAACACCATATATTTT.

The chain couples TRBV7-9 to TRBJ2-1, with D possibly TRBD1 on 5 matching bases. Germline assignment: CDR1 SEHNR and CDR2 FQNEAQ (reference sequence). CDR3 length equals 14 residues. With 1 base removed from V and 2 bases from J, the gap between germline ends came to 6 bases. As DNA, the CDR3 is TGTGCCAGCAGCTTAGAGGGGACCTACAATGAGCAGTTCTTC. It codes for CASSLEGTYNEQFF.

The V gene is TRBV6-1, the J gene TRBJ2-7; 8 bases match TRBD1. Germline loops: CDR1 MNHNS, CDR2 SASEGT. The V and J ends lost 6 bases and 6 bases, in that order; junction bases with no gene match: 10. This CDR3 has 14 residues. The CDR3 reads CASSLNRQGIEQYF. CDR3 in DNA: TGTGCCAGCAGCCTGAATCGACAGGGGATCGAGCAGTACTTC.

This sequence joins TRBV30 and TRBJ1-5; D remains ambiguous. The CDR3 consists of 12 residues. The germline CDR1 and CDR2 sequences are GTSNPN and SVGIG (reference sequence). The V gene lost 5 bases and the J gene lost 0 bases, with 5 bases spanning the gap. The CDR3 sequence: CAWDYSNQPQHF. DNA for the CDR3: TGTGCCTGGGACTATAGCAATCAGCCCCAGCATTTT. The complete variable domain, with remaining parts taken from reference TRBV30 and TRBJ1-5, reads SQTIHQWPATLVQPVGSPLSLECTVEGTSNPNLYWYRQAAGRGLQLLFYSVGIGQISSEVPQNLSASRPQDRQFILSSKKLLLSDSGFYLCAWDYSNQPQHFGDGTRLSIL.

V usage is TRBV19 and J usage is TRBJ1-4; D is unclear. The CDR3 contains 13 residues. V dropped 4 bases and J dropped 7 bases, with 10 bases sitting between them. Germline V gene data show CDR1 as LNHDA and CDR2 as SQIVND (reference sequence). The CDR3 nucleotides read TGTGCCAGTAGTAAAACGGGAGGTGAAAAACTGTTTTTT. It encodes CASSKTGGEKLFF.

This clone was seen a handful of times. The chain links TRBV7-9 to TRBJ1-3; no firm D call. This CDR3 has 12 amino acids. Germline V gives CDR1 SEHNR, CDR2 FQNEAQ (reference sequence). Trimming shortened V by 5 bases and J by 11 bases, and 13 bases separated the two germline ends. The CDR3 DNA is TGTGCCAGCAGCACCCCCGGCGGCGCCATATATTTT. Amino acid sequence: CASSTPGGAIYF.

This clone came up once. The chain links TRBV7-2 to TRBJ2-5, with D perhaps being TRBD1 or TRBD2 (6 bases each). The CDR3 has 15 amino acids. Per the germline V gene, CDR1 is SGHTA and CDR2 is FQGNSA. V shed 5 bases and J shed 0 bases, with 13 bases lying between them. The CDR3 coding sequence is TGTGCCAGCAGCCCTTTAGGGGGGTACCAAGAGACCCAGTACTTC. Translation gives CASSPLGGYQETQYF.

This clone has just a few counts. V is TRBV6-5 and J is TRBJ1-2; TRBD1 agrees at 9 bases. V lost 2 bases, J lost 5 bases, and 9 bases stayed unmatched. The CDR3 covers 16 residues. Germline V gives CDR1 MNHEY, CDR2 SVGAGI. CDR3 region: CASSYSGQGMGYGYTF. Here the CDR3 DNA reads TGTGCCAGCAGTTACAGCGGACAGGGGATGGGGTATGGCTACACCTTC.

The rearrangement links TRBV7-2 to TRBJ2-2; D not certain. Germline V gene data show CDR1 as SGHTA and CDR2 as FQGNSA. The ends were cut back, 5 bases at V and 1 base at J, with 14 bases in the middle. This CDR3 region has 16 residues. For the CDR3, the DNA is TGTGCCAGCAGCCCTGGGTGGGTGGGGAACACCGGGGAGCTGTTTTTT. It is translated as CASSPGWVGNTGELFF.

V is TRBV4-2 and J is TRBJ1-5; no definite D call. From germline, CDR1 is LGHNA and CDR2 YNFKEQ. The length of the CDR3 is 15 residues. V was cut by 1 base and J by 6 bases, with 13 bases left in between. CDR3 nucleotides: TGTGCCAGCAGCCAAGGCCCAGCGCTAGGTCAGCCCCAGCATTTT. This encodes CASSQGPALGQPQHF.

V gene TRBV18 combines with J gene TRBJ2-5; D might be TRBD2 (6 bases). V lost 5 bases and J lost 2, with 15 bases in between. Looked up from germline, CDR1 is KGHSH and CDR2 is LQKENI. The CDR3 spans 15 residues. This CDR3 reads CASSWVREAQETQYF. In DNA, the CDR3 is TGTGCCAGCTCATGGGTCAGGGAGGCGCAAGAGACCCAGTACTTC.

The chain links TRBV10-3 to TRBJ1-1; D ambiguous. V lost 10 bases to trimming and J lost 4 bases, with 22 bases between them. Germline V gene lookup returns CDR1 ENHRY and CDR2 SYGVKD. The CDR3 is 15 residues long. CDR3 protein: CATTSPKTLGTEAFF. CDR3 DNA sequence: TGTGCCACCACCTCGCCGAAAACATTAGGCACTGAAGCTTTCTTT.

Comment on this clone: Sequence at one end of the junction differs from germline and may be a read error. The chain is built from TRBV18 and TRBJ2-1; 13 bases are a match to TRBD2. The CDR3 is made up of 16 amino acids. Germline V gene lookup returns CDR1 KGHSH and CDR2 LQKENI. In nucleotides, the CDR3 is TGTGCCACCTCACCACTAGCGGGGGGGCCGGTTGGTGAGCAGTTCTTC. This translates into CATSPLAGGPVGEQFF.

The rearrangement uses TRBV7-2 and TRBJ2-2; the match to TRBD2 covers 7 bases. Per the germline V gene, CDR1 is SGHTA and CDR2 is FQGNSA. The CDR3 totals 18 residues. The trim removed 5 bases at V and 3 bases at J, leaving 15 bases unmatched. The CDR3 protein is CASSPRTVSGIDTGELFF. Here the CDR3 DNA reads TGTGCCAGCAGCCCTCGAACCGTCAGCGGGATCGACACCGGGGAGCTGTTTTTT.

The V and J genes are TRBV6-5 and TRBJ2-3, with D possibly TRBD2 on 6 matching bases. Germline CDR1 is MNHEY and CDR2 is SVGAGI. Trimming pared 8 bases from V and 1 base from J, leaving 10 bases between. CDR3 length: 13 amino acids. The DNA of the CDR3 is TGTGCCAGCCGGGGGAGTGGCACAGATACGCAGTATTTT. Translation: CASRGSGTDTQYF.

In its sample, this clone was seen a few times. The rearrangement links TRBV19 to TRBJ2-6; 9 positions match TRBD2. The junction had 8 bases not matched to a gene; V was cut back by 5 bases and J by 3 bases. The CDR3 is 17 residues long. Germline V lookup: CDR1 LNHDA, CDR2 SQIVND (reference sequence). For the CDR3, the DNA is TGTGCCAGTAGTCCCGATCGCGGGAGGGGTGGGGCCAACGTCCTGACTTTC. Translated: CASSPDRGRGGANVLTF.

This rearrangement joins TRBV19 to TRBJ2-5; tentatively, D is TRBD2 (5 bases). The CDR3 consists of 13 residues. The germline V and J ends were trimmed by 9 bases and 5 bases, with 16 bases remaining between them. Germline values: CDR1 LNHDA, CDR2 SQIVND (reference sequence). The CDR3: CASRPLAEETQYF. CDR3 DNA: TGTGCCAGCCGACCGCTAGCAGAGGAGACCCAGTACTTC.

This clone was detected once. The CDR3 region has the DNA TGCGCCAGCAGCCCCCCCGGACGGACCTATGGCTACACCTTC. Translated: CASSPPGRTYGYTF. The V call is TRBV4-1, the J call TRBJ1-2; D call uncertain. Trimming pared 4 bases from V and 4 bases from J, leaving 13 bases between. This CDR3 is built from 14 residues. The germline V gene has CDR1 MGHRA and CDR2 YSYEKL.